There are a few counts of the clone carrying this TCR beta chain. Its antigen is still unknown. The entry originates in a study of beta chain features in type 1 diabetes. Study observations and caveats: Moderately but significantly shorter TCRB CDR3s were found in Type 1 diabetes patients in all four CD4+ subsets. Resolution of whether HLA type affects TCRB rearrangement was not achieved here. cDNA sequencing could over-represent cells with high TCR expression. Junctions at VDJ sites from type 1 diabetes patients had fewer insertions and more deletions.

The CDR3 has 16 residues. The germline gives CDR1 LNHDA, CDR2 SQIVND (reference sequence). Trimming took 0 bases from V and 12 from J, leaving 20 bases between them. Each of the CD4+ naive, central memory, regulatory and stem cell-like memory populations was sorted via CD45RO/CCR7/CD25/CD127/CD95/CD27. Expressed TCRB transcripts were sequenced, since all the RNA that had been isolated was reverse transcribed. The assay was immunoSEQ multiplex PCR, and TCRdb's table has in-frame clones only and misses some. The table includes about 370,000 clones, 8.5% to 10% detected once. The chain recombines TRBV19 with TRBJ2-2; D uncertain. Sequencing was done on a sample of central memory CD4+ T cells from blood. The TCR sequence derives from a man aged 30 to 45 with type 1 diabetes. CDR3 in DNA: TGTGCCAGTAGTATAGATCGCAGGAACACCCTCGATCAGCTGTTTTTT. Amino acids: CASSIDRRNTLDQLFF.